The clone carrying this T cell receptor (beta chain) was counted ten times or more. Germline CDR1 reads MRHNA; CDR2 reads SNTAGT. CDR3 length: 16 residues. V lost 2 bases and J lost 2; bases outside the gene matches: 7. This specimen belongs to a study of T cells of healthy individuals. TCRdb passed the 5' RACE reads through MiXCR, listing each CDR3 protein once. The data contain 65,000 to 95,000 distinct CDR3 sequences, 4% to 5.5% of them singletons. The source of this sequence is a female donor in good health. The rearrangement uses TRBV6-4 and TRBJ2-3; 7 bases are shared with TRBD2. In nucleotides, the CDR3 is TGTGCCAGCAGTGACGGACTAGTTCCCTACACAGATACGCAGTATTTT. Translating gives CASSDGLVPYTDTQYF.